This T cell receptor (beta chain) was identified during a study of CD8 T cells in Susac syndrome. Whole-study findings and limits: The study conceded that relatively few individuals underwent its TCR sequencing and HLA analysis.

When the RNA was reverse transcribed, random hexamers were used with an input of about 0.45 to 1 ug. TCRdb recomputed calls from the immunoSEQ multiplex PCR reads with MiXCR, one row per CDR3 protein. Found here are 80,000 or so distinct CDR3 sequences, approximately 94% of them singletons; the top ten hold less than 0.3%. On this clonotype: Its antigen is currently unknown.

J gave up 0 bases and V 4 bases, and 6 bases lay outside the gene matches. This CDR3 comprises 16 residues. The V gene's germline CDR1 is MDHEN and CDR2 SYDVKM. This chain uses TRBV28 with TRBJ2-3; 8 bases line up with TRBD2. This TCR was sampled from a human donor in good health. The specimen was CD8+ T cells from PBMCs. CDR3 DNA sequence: TGTGCCAGCAGTTCCCTTAGCGGGATCAGCACAGATACGCAGTATTTT. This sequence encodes CASSSLSGISTDTQYF.